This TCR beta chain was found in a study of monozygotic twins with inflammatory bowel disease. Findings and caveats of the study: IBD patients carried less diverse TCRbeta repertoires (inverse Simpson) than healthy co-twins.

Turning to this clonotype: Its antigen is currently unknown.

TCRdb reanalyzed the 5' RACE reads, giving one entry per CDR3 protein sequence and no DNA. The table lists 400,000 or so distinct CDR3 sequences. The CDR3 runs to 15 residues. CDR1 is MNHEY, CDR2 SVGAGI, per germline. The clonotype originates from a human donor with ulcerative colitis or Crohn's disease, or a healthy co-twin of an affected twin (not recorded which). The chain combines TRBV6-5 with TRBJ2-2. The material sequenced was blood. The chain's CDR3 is CASSYRSANTGELFF.